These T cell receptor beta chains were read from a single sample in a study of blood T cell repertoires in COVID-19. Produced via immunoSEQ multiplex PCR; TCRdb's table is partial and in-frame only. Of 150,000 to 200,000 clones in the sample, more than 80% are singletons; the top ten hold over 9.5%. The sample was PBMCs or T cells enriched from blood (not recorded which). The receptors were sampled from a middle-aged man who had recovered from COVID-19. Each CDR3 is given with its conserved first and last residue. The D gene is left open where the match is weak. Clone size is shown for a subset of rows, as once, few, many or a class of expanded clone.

cdr3_nt: TGTGCCAGCTCGGACAGTACAGCTAGCACAGATACGCAGTATTTT
cdr3_aa: CASSDSTASTDTQYF
clone_size: few
j_call: TRBJ2-3
d_call: NA
v_call: TRBV27

cdr3_nt: TGTGCCAGCAGCGTAGATCAGGGCTATAATTCACCCCTCCACTTT
cdr3_aa: CASSVDQGYNSPLHF
clone_size: few
j_call: TRBJ1-6
d_call: NA
v_call: TRBV9

cdr3_nt: TGTGCCTGCCTACCGGGGGGAAGAGCTTTCTTT
cdr3_aa: CACLPGGRAFF
clone_size: NA
j_call: TRBJ1-1
d_call: NA
v_call: TRBV30

cdr3_nt: TGTGCCAGCAGCTTGGGAGGCAGGGACTATGGCTACACCTTC
cdr3_aa: CASSLGGRDYGYTF
clone_size: few
j_call: TRBJ1-2
d_call: NA
v_call: TRBV5-4

cdr3_nt: TGTGCCAGTAGTCCCCGGCAGGGGGCTTATCAGCCCCAGCATTTT
cdr3_aa: CASSPRQGAYQPQHF
clone_size: NA
j_call: TRBJ1-5
d_call: TRBD1
v_call: TRBV19

cdr3_nt: TGTGCCATCAGGCGGGGACAGGGTGAAACTAATGAAAAACTGTTTTTT
cdr3_aa: CAIRRGQGETNEKLFF
clone_size: NA
j_call: TRBJ1-4
d_call: TRBD1
v_call: TRBV10-3

cdr3_nt: TGTGCCATCAGTAGGGGCTCTGGAAACACCATATATTTT
cdr3_aa: CAISRGSGNTIYF
clone_size: few
j_call: TRBJ1-3
d_call: NA
v_call: TRBV10-3

cdr3_nt: TGTGCCAGCAGCGGTACCGTAGCCGGGGAGCTGTTTTTT
cdr3_aa: CASSGTVAGELFF
clone_size: once
j_call: TRBJ2-2
d_call: NA
v_call: TRBV7-3

cdr3_nt: TGTGCCAGCAGAAGAAGACAGGGCACTGGCTACACCTTC
cdr3_aa: CASRRRQGTGYTF
clone_size: NA
j_call: TRBJ1-2
d_call: TRBD1
v_call: TRBV6-5

cdr3_nt: TGTGCCAGCAGTGAACATCGGACAGACATTAACTATGGCTACACCTTC
cdr3_aa: CASSEHRTDINYGYTF
clone_size: NA
j_call: TRBJ1-2
d_call: NA
v_call: TRBV6-1

cdr3_nt: TGTGCCAGTAGTATGACAGGGCGTGAGCCCCAGCATTTT
cdr3_aa: CASSMTGREPQHF
clone_size: NA
j_call: TRBJ1-5
d_call: TRBD1
v_call: TRBV19

cdr3_nt: TGTGCCAGCCAAACAGGGCTTCAAGAGACCCAGTACTTC
cdr3_aa: CASQTGLQETQYF
clone_size: NA
j_call: TRBJ2-5
d_call: NA
v_call: TRBV2

cdr3_nt: TGCGCCAGCAGCTTACGACAGGGGGAAGGCTACACCTTC
cdr3_aa: CASSLRQGEGYTF
clone_size: NA
j_call: TRBJ1-2
d_call: TRBD1
v_call: TRBV5-1

cdr3_nt: TGTGCCAGTAGTATATTACCGGGACAGGGTGGTAATCAGCCCCAGCATTTT
cdr3_aa: CASSILPGQGGNQPQHF
clone_size: NA
j_call: TRBJ1-5
d_call: TRBD1
v_call: TRBV19

cdr3_nt: TGTGCCACCAGCAGGGACAGCCAAAATCAGCCCCAGCATTTT
cdr3_aa: CATSRDSQNQPQHF
clone_size: NA
j_call: TRBJ1-5
d_call: NA
v_call: TRBV15

cdr3_nt: TGTGCCAGCAGCTCCAAGCCCTACAATGAGCAGTTCTTC
cdr3_aa: CASSSKPYNEQFF
clone_size: NA
j_call: TRBJ2-1
d_call: NA
v_call: TRBV5-6

cdr3_nt: TGTGCCAGCAGTGATAGCATAGTCCGCAATACGCAGTATTTT
cdr3_aa: CASSDSIVRNTQYF
clone_size: NA
j_call: TRBJ2-3
d_call: NA
v_call: TRBV6-2/TRBV6-3

cdr3_nt: TGCGCCAGCAGCCCCGGAGAGAGCTCCTACAATGAGCAGTTCTTC
cdr3_aa: CASSPGESSYNEQFF
clone_size: NA
j_call: TRBJ2-1
d_call: NA
v_call: TRBV10-1

cdr3_nt: TGTGCCAGTACAGGGGCTAATAGCAATCAGCCCCAGCATTTT
cdr3_aa: CASTGANSNQPQHF
clone_size: NA
j_call: TRBJ1-5
d_call: TRBD1
v_call: TRBV28

cdr3_nt: TGTGCCAGCAGCCCTGGACTGCAGAACACTGAAGCTTTCTTT
cdr3_aa: CASSPGLQNTEAFF
clone_size: NA
j_call: TRBJ1-1
d_call: NA
v_call: TRBV7-9

cdr3_nt: TGTGCCAGCAGCCGACAGGACAATCAGCCCCAGCATTTT
cdr3_aa: CASSRQDNQPQHF
clone_size: NA
j_call: TRBJ1-5
d_call: NA
v_call: TRBV6-5

cdr3_nt: TGTGCCAGCAGTGCGTACCGGGACAGCCTTATTTATAGCAATCAGCCCCAGCATTTT
cdr3_aa: CASSAYRDSLIYSNQPQHF
clone_size: NA
j_call: TRBJ1-5
d_call: TRBD1
v_call: TRBV6-1

cdr3_nt: TGTGCCAGCTCACAGACAAGCAATCAGCCCCAGCATTTT
cdr3_aa: CASSQTSNQPQHF
clone_size: NA
j_call: TRBJ1-5
d_call: NA
v_call: TRBV18